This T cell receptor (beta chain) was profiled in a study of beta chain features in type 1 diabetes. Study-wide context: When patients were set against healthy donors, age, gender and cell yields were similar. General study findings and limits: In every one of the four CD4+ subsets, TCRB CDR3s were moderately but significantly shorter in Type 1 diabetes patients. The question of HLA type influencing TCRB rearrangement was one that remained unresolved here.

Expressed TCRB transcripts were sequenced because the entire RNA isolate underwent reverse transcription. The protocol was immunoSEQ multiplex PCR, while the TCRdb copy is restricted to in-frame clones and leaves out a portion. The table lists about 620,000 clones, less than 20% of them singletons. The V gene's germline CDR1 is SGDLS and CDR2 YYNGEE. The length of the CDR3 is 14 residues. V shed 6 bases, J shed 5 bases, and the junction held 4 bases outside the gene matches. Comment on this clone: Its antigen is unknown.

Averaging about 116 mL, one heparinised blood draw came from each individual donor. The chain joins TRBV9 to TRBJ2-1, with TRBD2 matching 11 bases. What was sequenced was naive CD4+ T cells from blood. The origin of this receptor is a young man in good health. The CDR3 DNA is TGTGCCAGCATCGGGACTAGCGGACACAATGAGCAGTTCTTC. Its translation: CASIGTSGHNEQFF.